This entry lists 32 T cell receptor beta chains sequenced from one sample in a study of CD4 T cells in relation to SARS-CoV-2 and coronaviruses. The data were produced by immunoSEQ multiplex PCR, yet TCRdb's version contains in-frame clones alone and is incomplete. The sample holds about 56,000 clones; about 90% are singletons and the top ten take 0.4%. The material sequenced was naive CD4+ T cells from PBMCs. The subset here: naive CD4+ T cells isolated by negative enrichment. The receptors stem from an adult with COVID-19.

The chain carries TRBV5-1 and TRBJ2-1; tentatively, D is TRBD1 (6 bases). CDR1 SGHRS and CDR2 YFSETQ come from the germline V gene. Trimming cost V 1 base and J 0 bases, with 11 bases left between them. The CDR3 runs 16 residues. CDR3 residues: CASSLSGDTSYNEQFF. In DNA form, the CDR3 reads TGCGCCAGCAGCTTGTCAGGGGACACCTCCTACAATGAGCAGTTCTTC.

In its sample, this clone was seen once. The gene calls are TRBV19 and TRBJ2-3; TRBD2 is a possible D gene (5 bases). CDR3 length: 13 residues. Germline values: CDR1 LNHDA, CDR2 SQIVND (reference sequence). V was pared by 8 bases and J by 2 bases, with 11 bases between. CDR3 region: CASEGSVTDTQYF. The CDR3 DNA is TGTGCCAGTGAAGGGAGTGTCACAGATACGCAGTATTTT.

The chain combines TRBV12-5 with TRBJ2-1; 7 bases agree with TRBD2. In germline, CDR1 is LGHNT, CDR2 FRNRAP. The CDR3 consists of 15 residues. V lost 5 bases and J lost 4; bases outside the gene matches: 8. The CDR3 loop reads CASGLRAGPYNEQFF. The CDR3 nucleotides read TGTGCTAGTGGTCTACGAGCGGGGCCATACAATGAGCAGTTCTTC.

The chain recombines TRBV7-9 with TRBJ2-3; D call uncertain. The ends were cut back, 5 bases at V and 1 base at J, with 16 bases in the middle. CDR3 length: 16 amino acids. The germline gives CDR1 SEHNR, CDR2 FQNEAQ (reference sequence). This CDR3 reads CASSPDWSDRTDTQYF. In nucleotides, the CDR3 is TGTGCCAGCAGCCCTGACTGGAGCGACCGCACAGATACGCAGTATTTT.

V and J are TRBV7-9 and TRBJ2-2, with 7 bases lining up with TRBD1. Germline loops: CDR1 SEHNR, CDR2 FQNEAQ (reference sequence). The CDR3 spans 16 residues. The V and J ends lost 0 bases and 3 bases, in that order; junction bases with no gene match: 4. CDR3 in amino acids: CASSLASGGDTGELFF. The CDR3 DNA sequence: TGTGCCAGCAGCTTAGCGTCAGGGGGAGACACCGGGGAGCTGTTTTTT.

This sequence joins TRBV9 and TRBJ2-5; 12 positions match TRBD1. V lost 4 bases to trimming and J lost 5 bases; unmatched junction nucleotides: 9. From germline, CDR1 is SGDLS and CDR2 YYNGEE. The length of the CDR3 is 16 residues. The CDR3 region has the DNA TGTGCCAGCAGCTTATCCGGGACAGGGGGCTTTGAGACCCAGTACTTC. This sequence encodes CASSLSGTGGFETQYF.

The V and J genes are TRBV6-2 or TRBV6-3 and TRBJ1-5; no reliable D call. This CDR3 is built from 15 residues. CDR1 and CDR2 from the germline V gene are MNHEY and SVGEGT. V was pared by 2 bases and J by 0 bases, with 8 bases between. The CDR3 DNA is TGTGCCAGCAGTTACCTAGGATATAGCAATCAGCCCCAGCATTTT. It yields the protein CASSYLGYSNQPQHF.

The chain links TRBV27 to TRBJ2-2; 8 nucleotides line up with TRBD2. V shed 6 bases, J shed 5 bases, and the junction held 2 bases outside the gene matches. The CDR3 consists of 13 residues. Per germline, CDR1 MNHEY and CDR2 SMNVEV (reference sequence). The chain's CDR3 is CASRVAGTGELFF. The CDR3 nucleotides are TGTGCCAGCAGAGTAGCGGGAACCGGGGAGCTGTTTTTT.

The gene calls are TRBV30 and TRBJ1-2; possible D gene TRBD1, 5 bases. The CDR3 runs to 13 residues. V was cut by 2 bases and J by 4 bases, with 11 bases left in between. In germline, CDR1 is GTSNPN, CDR2 SVGIG (reference sequence). The CDR3 nucleotides read TGTGCCTGGAGTCGACAGAGAATCTATGGCTACACCTTC. Amino acids: CAWSRQRIYGYTF.

This clone was seen a single time. The chain is built from TRBV11-2 and TRBJ1-1; D remains unclear. The CDR3 spans 12 residues. Germline V gives CDR1 SGHAT, CDR2 FQNNGV. V shed 5 bases and J shed 5 bases, with 9 bases lying between them. This CDR3 reads CASSPDWTEAFF. The CDR3 DNA reads as TGTGCCAGCAGCCCGGACTGGACTGAAGCTTTCTTT.

This clone was picked up a small number of times. This rearrangement joins TRBV28 to TRBJ1-2, with a possible D match to TRBD1 (6 bases). V was trimmed by 3 bases and J by 7 bases, leaving 9 bases between them. The CDR3 loop spans 12 amino acids. The V gene's germline CDR1 is MDHEN and CDR2 SYDVKM. Here the CDR3 reads CASSLGGLGYTF. For the CDR3, the DNA is TGTGCCAGCAGTTTGGGGGGGCTTGGCTACACCTTC.

The chain uses TRBV6-4 and TRBJ1-1; 7 bases match TRBD1. Germline CDR1 MRHNA, CDR2 SNTAGT. The CDR3 runs 14 residues. Trimming took 9 bases from V and 0 from J; bases not matched to a gene: 7. The CDR3 DNA follows: TGTGCCAGGGAAGGGACAGAACTGAACACTGAAGCTTTCTTT. This sequence encodes CAREGTELNTEAFF.

This rearrangement joins TRBV2 to TRBJ2-1; D call uncertain. Deletions cut 7 bases from V and 4 bases from J, with 11 bases between. The CDR3 loop spans 13 amino acids. Germline CDR1 reads SNHLY; CDR2 reads FYNNEI. Here the CDR3 reads CASTVGGYNEQFF. Written as DNA, the CDR3 is TGTGCCAGCACGGTAGGCGGATACAATGAGCAGTTCTTC.

The CDR3 sequence is CASSSPGTGHGANYGYTF. CDR3 coding DNA: TGCGCCAGCAGCTCGCCCGGGACAGGGCATGGAGCTAACTATGGCTACACCTTC. The chain uses TRBV4-1 and TRBJ1-2, with 9 bases identical to TRBD1. The CDR3 runs to 18 residues. Germline assignment: CDR1 MGHRA and CDR2 YSYEKL. The trim removed 5 bases at V and 0 bases at J, leaving 13 bases unmatched.

The CDR3 bases are TGTGCCAGCTCATCCATGGCAGGGTCGAACTATGGCTACACCTTC. Residues: CASSSMAGSNYGYTF. The rearrangement uses TRBV18 and TRBJ1-2; tentative D call: TRBD1 (5 bases). Germline V gives CDR1 KGHSH, CDR2 LQKENI. The V end lost 5 bases, the J end lost 2 bases, and 15 bases lay between the germline ends. CDR3 length equals 15 residues.

The gene calls are TRBV27 and TRBJ2-7; the D gene is possibly TRBD1 (9 bases). The CDR3 is 17 amino acids. V gave up 5 bases and J gave up 4 bases, with 24 bases separating them. The V gene's germline CDR1 is MNHEY and CDR2 SMNVEV (reference sequence). The CDR3 DNA follows: TGTGCCAGCAGTAGAGGACAGGGGATTCGGGAGGGGTACGAGCAGTACTTC. Residues: CASSRGQGIREGYEQYF.

This clone has only one observation. The chain has TRBV6-2 or TRBV6-3 and TRBJ1-1; TRBD1 is a possible D gene (6 bases). The CDR3 consists of 13 residues. Trimming took 5 bases from V and 4 from J, leaving 11 bases between them. Germline loops: CDR1 MNHEY, CDR2 SVGEGT. The CDR3 loop is CASSRGQLTEAFF. DNA for the CDR3: TGTGCCAGCAGTAGGGGACAACTCACTGAAGCTTTCTTT.

The gene calls are TRBV10-3 and TRBJ2-7, with D possibly TRBD2 on 6 matching bases. V lost 8 bases, J lost 4 bases, and 15 bases lay in between. Germline values: CDR1 ENHRY, CDR2 SYGVKD. The CDR3 is 13 amino acids. Here the CDR3 DNA reads TGTGCCATCCAGAAAACCGGGACTTACGAGCAGTACTTC. The encoded protein is CAIQKTGTYEQYF.

The rearrangement joins TRBV5-1 to TRBJ2-1; the D gene could be TRBD1 or TRBD2 (6 bases each). This CDR3 is 16 amino acids long. V dropped 4 bases and J dropped 7 bases, with 21 bases sitting between them. Germline assignment: CDR1 SGHRS and CDR2 YFSETQ. The CDR3 DNA reads as TGCGCCAGCAGCAGGGGGGCCTGGAGTGGCTCGAATGAGCAGTTCTTC. Its translation is CASSRGAWSGSNEQFF.

V gene TRBV28 combines with J gene TRBJ2-7; 9 bases fit TRBD2. V lost 6 bases, J lost 1 base, and 19 bases stayed unmatched. CDR3 size: 19 residues. Germline V gene data show CDR1 as MDHEN and CDR2 as SYDVKM. Here the CDR3 reads CASSPVSGSSALMSYEQYF. Written as DNA, the CDR3 is TGTGCCAGCAGCCCCGTTAGCGGGAGTTCTGCCTTAATGTCCTACGAGCAGTACTTC.

V and J are TRBV10-1 and TRBJ2-3; a weak D match, TRBD2 (6 bases). Trimming took off 4 bases at V and 1 base at J, with 15 bases between the two ends. The CDR3 length is 16 residues. Germline V gene lookup returns CDR1 WNHNN and CDR2 SYGVQD (reference sequence). The CDR3 nucleotides read TGCGCCAGCAGTGTAAGGCCGGGGGAGGGCACAGATACGCAGTATTTT. Encoded protein: CASSVRPGEGTDTQYF.

This clone has only one observation. The chain employs TRBV5-5 and TRBJ2-2; 12 bases are shared with TRBD1. This CDR3 is built from 16 residues. Germline values: CDR1 SGHKS, CDR2 YYEKEE (reference sequence). V lost 2 bases, J lost 4 bases, and 3 bases stayed unmatched. CDR3 amino acids: CASSFWDRGPTGELFF. The CDR3 nucleotides read TGTGCCAGCAGCTTTTGGGACAGGGGGCCCACCGGGGAGCTGTTTTTT.

V usage is TRBV19 and J usage is TRBJ2-3; tentative D call: TRBD2 (6 bases). The CDR3 runs 12 residues. Germline loops: CDR1 LNHDA, CDR2 SQIVND (reference sequence). The V gene lost 4 bases and the J gene lost 10 bases, with 12 bases spanning the gap. The CDR3 bases are TGTGCCAGTAGTAGCGGGACGGTCTCGCAGTATTTT. Translated: CASSSGTVSQYF.

CDR3 nucleotide sequence: TGTGCCATCAGTGACCCCGGGGTTTACGAGCAGTACTTC. Translating gives CAISDPGVYEQYF. V is TRBV10-3 and J is TRBJ2-7; D perhaps matches TRBD2 (5 bases). The V and J ends lost 3 bases and 4 bases respectively, with 10 bases between them. This CDR3 is 13 amino acids long. CDR1 and CDR2 (germline): ENHRY, SYGVKD.

This clone was seen a single time. The chain uses TRBV27 and TRBJ2-7; D may be TRBD2 (7 bases). The CDR3 runs 14 residues. Germline values: CDR1 MNHEY, CDR2 SMNVEV (reference sequence). Trimming shortened V by 6 bases and J by 9 bases, and 21 bases separated the two germline ends. The CDR3 DNA reads as TGTGCCAGCAGGCCCGGGACGGGGGGCCTGTTGCAGTACTTC. This encodes CASRPGTGGLLQYF.

The genes are TRBV5-1 and TRBJ2-3, with unresolved D. Per germline, CDR1 SGHRS and CDR2 YFSETQ. V was shortened by 4 bases and J by 0 bases, with 12 bases between the two germline ends. The CDR3 sequence is 15 residues long. The CDR3 loop reads CASSEARPSTDTQYF. In DNA form, the CDR3 reads TGCGCCAGCAGCGAGGCGAGGCCTAGCACAGATACGCAGTATTTT.

The genes are TRBV9 and TRBJ1-6, with 9 nucleotides matching TRBD1. The CDR3 sequence is 15 residues long. With 4 bases clipped from V and 6 bases from J, the junction kept 5 bases outside the gene matches. Germline assignment: CDR1 SGDLS and CDR2 YYNGEE. The CDR3 region is CASSLQGAANSPLHF. The CDR3 bases are TGTGCCAGCAGCCTACAGGGGGCGGCTAATTCACCCCTCCACTTT.

V and J are TRBV13 and TRBJ2-1; maybe TRBD2 (5 bases). Trimming removed 5 bases at V and 6 bases at J, with 11 bases between. Germline V gene data show CDR1 as PRHDT and CDR2 as FYEKMQ (reference sequence). The CDR3 totals 13 residues. CDR3 residues: CASSRGRGNEQFF. The CDR3 DNA follows: TGTGCCAGCAGCCGTGGTCGGGGCAATGAGCAGTTCTTC.

This clone showed up just once. The chain carries TRBV9 and TRBJ2-3; TRBD2 matches at 10 bases. Per germline, CDR1 SGDLS and CDR2 YYNGEE. The junction had 9 bases not matched to a gene; V was cut back by 4 bases and J by 4 bases. The CDR3 runs 16 residues. CDR3 sequence: CASSFSRLAGPDTQYF. CDR3 nucleotide sequence: TGTGCCAGCAGCTTCAGTCGACTAGCGGGTCCAGATACGCAGTATTTT. Combining the CDR3 with reference TRBV9 and TRBJ2-3 gives the whole variable domain DSGVTQTPKHLITATGQRVTLRCSPRSGDLSVYWYQQSLDQGLQFLIQYYNGEERAKGNILERFSAQQFPDLHSELNLSSLELGDSALYFCASSFSRLAGPDTQYFGPGTRLTVL.

The chain is built from TRBV19 and TRBJ2-1, with TRBD1 as a possible D gene (5 bases). Germline-derived CDR1 and CDR2 are LNHDA and SQIVND (reference sequence). V shed 8 bases and J shed 7 bases, with 12 bases lying between them. CDR3 length: 12 residues. CDR3 DNA sequence: TGTGCCAGTTGCTCCAGGGTGAATGAGCAGTTCTTC. It translates to CASCSRVNEQFF.

The V gene is TRBV25-1, the J gene TRBJ2-3, with TRBD2 matching over 7 bases. CDR1 and CDR2 (germline): MGHDK, SYGVNS. With 3 bases clipped from V and 4 bases from J, the junction kept 1 base outside the gene matches. The CDR3 is 13 amino acids. The CDR3 DNA is TGTGCCAGCAGTGAGGCGGGAGCAGATACGCAGTATTTT. This translates into CASSEAGADTQYF.

V and J are TRBV9 and TRBJ2-1, with TRBD2 identical over 12 bases. Looked up from germline, CDR1 is SGDLS and CDR2 is YYNGEE. The CDR3 consists of 16 residues. The V gene end was trimmed by 0 bases and the J gene end by 7 bases; junction bases not matched to a gene: 5. In DNA form, the CDR3 reads TGTGCCAGCAGCGTAGGACTAGCGGGAGCCCCAAATGAGCAGTTCTTC. This sequence encodes CASSVGLAGAPNEQFF.